This T cell receptor beta chain was sequenced in a study of blood T cell repertoires in COVID-19. Study background: PBMCs, B-cell-depleted T cells, or T cells provided the cDNA or gDNA that made up the material.

Method: immunoSEQ multiplex PCR; TCRdb's copy keeps in-frame clones and lacks some. The data hold about 160,000 clones, with under 90% observed a single time. A single count supports this clone. A read error may account for a junction end that differs from germline. Sequenced input: peripheral blood. The clonotype originates from an elderly woman with acute or convalescent COVID-19.

The CDR3 protein is CARSGGGGTYEQYF. DNA for the CDR3: TGTGCCCGCAGCGGCGGGGGGGGAACCTACGAGCAGTACTTC. The genes are TRBV9 and TRBJ2-7; 9 positions match TRBD2. Germline lookup yields CDR1 SGDLS and CDR2 YYNGEE. This CDR3 has 14 residues.